This TCR beta chain was found in a study of T-cell reconstitution after alpha-beta-depleted transplantation in children. The study's findings and limits: Two months or so post-transplant, alpha-beta T cells reportedly derived from several hundred expanded graft clones. For some patients, TCRbeta diversity was high at day 60 because of recipient T cells and thymic progenitors that survived.

This clonotype turned up a few times. Its antigen remains unidentified. A library of TCRbeta sequences, prepared with unique molecular identifiers, was generated. A single record per CDR3 protein comes from TCRdb applying MiXCR to the PCR reads. The sample has 700,000 to 950,000 distinct CDR3 sequences, roughly 15% seen once; the top ten hold about 5%. CDR3 length: 16 amino acids. Germline V lookup: CDR1 SGHRS, CDR2 YFSETQ. Trimming cost V 1 base and J 4 bases; bases outside gene matches: 7. This clonotype was sampled from a male patient between 10 and 17 years old who had a stem cell transplant for acute lymphoblastic leukemia, so the T cells may come from the graft donor. The chain carries TRBV5-1 and TRBJ2-1; 8 nucleotides align to TRBD2. The starting material was PBMCs, mostly from graft donor cells, obtained 360 days after TCRalphabeta/CD19-depleted stem cell transplant. The CDR3 here is CASSLWAGTRYNEQFF. The CDR3 coding sequence is TGCGCCAGCAGCTTGTGGGCCGGGACTAGGTACAATGAGCAGTTCTTC.